Each of the 5 T cell receptor beta chains below was sequenced from the same sample in a study of T cell clonality in common variable immunodeficiency. This table comes from immunoSEQ multiplex PCR, and its TCRdb copy is limited to in-frame clones, with some not included. The profile covers some 42,000 clones, none occurring a single time. Findings of the study overall: Common variable immunodeficiency TCR beta sequences reportedly had fewer deletions and N-nucleotide insertions.

These TCRs are of unknown antigen specificity. The sequenced sample consisted of peripheral blood mononuclear cells. The receptor set was obtained from a human donor with common variable immunodeficiency.

This clone was seen repeatedly, ten times or more. The read stops 3 residues short of the end of the CDR3; the missing end is completed from the germline J gene. V usage is TRBV5-1 and J usage is TRBJ2-4; 12 bases match TRBD2. Germline lookup yields CDR1 SGHRS and CDR2 YFSETQ. This CDR3 region has 22 residues. V dropped 0 bases and J dropped 0; count of bases not matched to a gene: 16. The CDR3 bases that were read are TGCGCCAGCAGCTTGGCCGGACTAGCGGGACTCGCTTCGGGCCTAGCCAAAAACATT. Encoded protein: CASSLAGLAGLASGLAKNI. Given in full, the CDR3 is CASSLAGLAGLASGLAKNIQYF.

This clone appeared many times. The observed sequence ends 3 residues before the CDR3 terminus, with the missing tail filled in from the germline J gene. The V and J genes are TRBV7-9 and TRBJ1-1; D possibly corresponds to TRBD1 (5 bases). Germline V lookup: CDR1 SEHNR, CDR2 FQNEAQ (reference sequence). The CDR3 loop spans 12 amino acids. CDR3 protein: CASSLLKGEAFF. The part of the CDR3 DNA that was read is TGTGCCAGCAGCCTCTTGAAGGGGGAA.

Remarks on this clone: Read coverage stops 3 residues before the CDR3 terminus; the germline J gene supplies the remainder. The chain employs TRBV30 and TRBJ2-7, with 7 bases lining up with TRBD2. V was clipped by 1 base and J by 0 bases; unmatched bases: 0. The CDR3 is 13 amino acids. Germline V gene data show CDR1 as GTSNPN and CDR2 as SVGIG (reference sequence). Incomplete CDR3 DNA: TGTGCCTGGAGTGGGGGGGGCTCCTACGAG. The encoded protein is CAWSGGGSYE. The entire CDR3 is CAWSGGGSYEQYF.

This clone came up many times. The sequenced fragment ends 3 residues before the CDR3 boundary, so the rest is inferred from the germline J gene. This chain uses TRBV29-1 with TRBJ2-3; TRBD1 might be the D (5 bases). Trimming pared 5 bases from V and 1 base from J, leaving 10 bases between. CDR3 length: 13 residues. Germline assignment: CDR1 SQVTM and CDR2 ANQGSEA. This CDR3 is CSVPRQRTDTQYF. The sequenced CDR3 bases are TGCAGCGTTCCTAGACAGCGCACAGATACG.

This clone was detected a few times. The CDR3 end lies 3 residues beyond the end of the read and is filled in from the germline J gene. The chain is built from TRBV30 and TRBJ1-5; 7 nucleotides line up with TRBD1. CDR1 and CDR2 from the germline V gene are GTSNPN and SVGIG (reference sequence). The CDR3 covers 14 residues. V shed 2 bases and J 5 bases; nucleotides not matched to a gene: 6. CDR3 sequence: CAWSLGQRDQPQHF. Partial CDR3 DNA: TGTGCCTGGAGTCTGGGACAGAGAGATCAGCCC.